This T cell receptor beta chain was sequenced in a study of shared clonotypes between healthy human individuals. The study, taken as a whole, reports: Rarefaction curves obtained for sorted subsets showed sequencing incomplete despite large depth.

Assay: immunoSEQ multiplex PCR; the TCRdb copy retains only in-frame clones and omits some. This sample carries roughly 2.1 million clones, approximately 94% of them seen once, and the ten largest clones take roughly 1.8%. Germline CDR1 reads MGHRA; CDR2 reads YSYEKL. The CDR3 is 15 residues long. V was cut by 3 bases and J by 3 bases, with 15 bases left in between. With respect to this clone: Its antigen is as yet unknown.

The naive CD8 subset, CD45RO-negative cells positively selected for CCR7, excluded terminally differentiated effector memory CD45RA+ cells. This sequence joins TRBV4-1 and TRBJ2-7; TRBD2 is a possible D gene (6 bases). Specimen: naive CD8+ T cells from PBMCs. This TCR derives from a man between 18 and 29 years old in good health. Some clones in this sample may be carry-over from other donors' samples. CDR3 DNA sequence: TGCGCCAGCAGCCAGGTGGGGGAGGCCTACTACGAGCAGTACTTC. This translates into CASSQVGEAYYEQYF.